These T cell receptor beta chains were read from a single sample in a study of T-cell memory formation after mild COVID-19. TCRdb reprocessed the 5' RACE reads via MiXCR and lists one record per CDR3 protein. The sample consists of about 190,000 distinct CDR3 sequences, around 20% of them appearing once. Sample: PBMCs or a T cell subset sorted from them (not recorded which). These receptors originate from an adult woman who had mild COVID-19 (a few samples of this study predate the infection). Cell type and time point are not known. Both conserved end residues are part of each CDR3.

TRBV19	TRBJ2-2	CASSMGTGELFF
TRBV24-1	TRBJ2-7	CATSPGTSVSYEQYF
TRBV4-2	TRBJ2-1	CASSHGAGASYNEQFF
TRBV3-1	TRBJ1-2	CASSPGGRGYTF
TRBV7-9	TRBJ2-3	CASSLVRRQGVADTQYF
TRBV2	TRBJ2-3	CASSGDRGRDTQYF
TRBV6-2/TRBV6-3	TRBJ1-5	CASSSLGWNQPQHF
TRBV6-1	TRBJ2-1	CASRPSRGFYNEQFF
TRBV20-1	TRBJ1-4	CSARDSGPRGGHEKLFF
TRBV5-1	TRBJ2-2	CASSLLPGELFF
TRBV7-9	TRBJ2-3	CASSSSEGFRDTQYF
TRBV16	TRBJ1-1	CASSQSTTGAEFF